The T cell receptor (beta chain) described here comes from a study of CD8+ T cells in alopecia areata (dated by TCRdb to 2016 to 2018). Context from the whole study: In both human patients and the C3H/HeJ mouse model, the study applied high-throughput TCRbeta sequencing to look at T cell clonal expansion in alopecia areata. On the human side, TCRbeta sequencing was run on scalp tissue and on sorted CD4+ and CD8+ peripheral blood T cells from healthy controls and from alopecia areata patients with either patchy or totalis/universalis disease. Clonality in the scalp was compared among normal scalp (n=4), patchy alopecia areata scalp (n=8), and alopecia totalis/universalis scalp (n=8). RNA was obtained with the PAXgene miRNA kit for fixed scalp, the miRNeasy kit for PBMCs, and the RNeasy kit for mouse skin. TCRbeta CDR3 regions were amplified by immunoSEQ multiplex PCR using 35 Vbeta forward and 13 Jbeta reverse primers. General findings and caveats noted by the study authors: Scalp TCR repertoire analysis is complicated because resident alphabeta T cells in normal human skin are also sequenced, whereas mouse skin is dominated by gammadelta T cells. Shared TCR sequences between patients were less evident than in mice, which may be partly attributable to HLA diversity in the patient population. Higher clonality and more expanded CD8+ clones were observed in lesional scalp than in normal scalp, particularly in alopecia totalis/universalis, a finding suggestive of antigenic drive.

Cut back by 2 bases and 1 base, the V and J ends lie 7 bases apart. CDR1 SGHVS and CDR2 FQNEAQ are derived from the germline V gene. Inclusive of the bounding cysteine and phenylalanine, the CDR3 is 14 residues long. Solely the CDR3 DNA is kept, with 42 bases framed from the first base. After PBMCs were isolated by density centrifugation and stained for CD3, CD4 and CD8, a FACSAria was used to sort CD4+ and CD8+ T cells. Unaffected controls provided scalp biopsies and blood samples. Points on this clone: Its antigen specificity is not known. The record has no base qualities; no much larger clone is one base away.

The protocol used for the library was the immunoSEQ multiplex PCR assay. For TCR sequencing, RNA was extracted from every sample and reverse transcribed into cDNA to serve as template. SuperScript III was used to make first-strand cDNA, primed with a 2:1 mix of oligo-dT and random hexamers. A synthetic immune receptor repertoire was used to measure amplification bias, and any remaining bias was corrected computationally. On the study's bioinformatics: Raw reads were preprocessed to remove errors, and CDR3 was defined by IMGT conventions from the conserved cysteine to phenylalanine. To get clonality, Shannon entropy was normalized by log2 of the number of productive unique TCRs and the result was subtracted from 1. Scalp TCRbeta sequences were cross-referenced with sorted blood CD4 and CD8 repertoires so that the CD4 or CD8 identity of scalp clones could be inferred. Drawn from immuneACCESS, this table holds only the in-frame rearrangements with V and J called that TCRdb kept. Clones are partly lost; checked studies trace under half to an unresolved V gene and leave the rest unexplained. V, J and clone size were drawn from that table, and D and trimming were deduced from the DNA. A total of about 200,000 clones appear in this sample, about 56% of them only once. About 5.3% of the sample comes from the top ten.

The receptor chain draws on TRBV7-8 and TRBJ2-3; confidence is insufficient to name the D gene. This sequence was found in a human donor in good health. The sequenced material came from CD8+ T cells sorted from blood. The CDR3 reads as follows: CASSLMGGTDTQYF. The sequence in DNA is TGTGCCAGCAGCTTAATGGGCGGCACAGATACGCAGTATTTT.